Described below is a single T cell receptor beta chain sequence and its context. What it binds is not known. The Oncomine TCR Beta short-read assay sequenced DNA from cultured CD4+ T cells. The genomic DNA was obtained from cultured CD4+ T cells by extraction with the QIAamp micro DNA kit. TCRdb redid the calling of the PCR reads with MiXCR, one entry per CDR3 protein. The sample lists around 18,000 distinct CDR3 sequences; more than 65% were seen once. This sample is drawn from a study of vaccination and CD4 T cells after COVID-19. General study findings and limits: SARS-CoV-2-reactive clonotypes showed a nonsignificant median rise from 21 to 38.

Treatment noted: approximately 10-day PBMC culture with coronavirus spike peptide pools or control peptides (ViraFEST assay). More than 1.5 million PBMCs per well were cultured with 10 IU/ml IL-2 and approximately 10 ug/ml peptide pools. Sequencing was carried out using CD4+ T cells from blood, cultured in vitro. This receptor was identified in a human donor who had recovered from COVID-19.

The CDR3 loop is CAGVPGRVGNTIYF. The CDR3 DNA reads as TGTGCCGGGGTGCCGGGGAGAGTTGGAAACACCATATATTTT. V usage is TRBV7-9 and J usage is TRBJ1-3; the D is unclear. Trimming removed 11 bases at V and 3 bases at J, with 17 bases between. Germline V lookup: CDR1 SEHNR, CDR2 FQNEAQ (reference sequence). CDR3 length equals 14 residues.